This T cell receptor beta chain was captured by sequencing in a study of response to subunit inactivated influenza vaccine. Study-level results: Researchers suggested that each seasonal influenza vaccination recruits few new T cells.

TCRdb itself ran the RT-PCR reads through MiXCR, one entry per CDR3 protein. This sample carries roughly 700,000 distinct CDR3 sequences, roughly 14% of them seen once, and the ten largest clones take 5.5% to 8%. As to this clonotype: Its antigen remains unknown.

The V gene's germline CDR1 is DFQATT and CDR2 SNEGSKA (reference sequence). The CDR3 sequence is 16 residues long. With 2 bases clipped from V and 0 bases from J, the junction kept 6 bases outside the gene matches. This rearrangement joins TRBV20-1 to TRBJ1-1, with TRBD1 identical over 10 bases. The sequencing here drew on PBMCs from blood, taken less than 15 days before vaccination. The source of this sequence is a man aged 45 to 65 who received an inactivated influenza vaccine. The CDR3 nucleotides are TGCAGTGCTAGAACCGGGACAGGGGCCATGAACACTGAAGCTTTCTTT. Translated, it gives CSARTGTGAMNTEAFF.